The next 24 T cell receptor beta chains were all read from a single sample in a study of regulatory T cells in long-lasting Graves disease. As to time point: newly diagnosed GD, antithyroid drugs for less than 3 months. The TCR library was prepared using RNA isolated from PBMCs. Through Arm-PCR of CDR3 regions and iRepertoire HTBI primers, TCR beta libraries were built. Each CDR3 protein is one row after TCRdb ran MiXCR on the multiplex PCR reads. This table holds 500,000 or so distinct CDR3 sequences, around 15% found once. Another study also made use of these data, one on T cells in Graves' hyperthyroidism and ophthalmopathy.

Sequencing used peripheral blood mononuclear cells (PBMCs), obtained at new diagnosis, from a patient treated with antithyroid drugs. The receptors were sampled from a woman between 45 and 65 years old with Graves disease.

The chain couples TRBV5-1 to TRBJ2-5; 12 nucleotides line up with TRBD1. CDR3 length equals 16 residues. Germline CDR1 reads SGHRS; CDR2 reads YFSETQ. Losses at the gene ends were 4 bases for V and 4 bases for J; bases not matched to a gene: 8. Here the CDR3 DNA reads TGCGCCAGCAGCCCTGGGGACAGGGGGCGCCTAGAGACCCAGTACTTC. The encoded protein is CASSPGDRGRLETQYF.

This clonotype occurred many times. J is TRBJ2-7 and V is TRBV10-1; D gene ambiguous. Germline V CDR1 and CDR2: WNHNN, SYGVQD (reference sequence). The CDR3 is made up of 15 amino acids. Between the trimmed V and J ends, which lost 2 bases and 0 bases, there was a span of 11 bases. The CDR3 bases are TGCGCCAGCAGTGAGAGCTCAAGCGTCTCCTACGAGCAGTACTTC. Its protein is CASSESSSVSYEQYF.

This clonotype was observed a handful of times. The DNA of the CDR3 is TGCGCCAGCGGTACCGGGTTGGCCAATGAGCAGTTCTTC. Protein: CASGTGLANEQFF. The chain carries TRBV5-1 and TRBJ2-1, with D unclear. This CDR3 comprises 13 residues. Germline lookup yields CDR1 SGHRS and CDR2 YFSETQ. V lost 7 bases and J lost 6, with 14 bases in between.

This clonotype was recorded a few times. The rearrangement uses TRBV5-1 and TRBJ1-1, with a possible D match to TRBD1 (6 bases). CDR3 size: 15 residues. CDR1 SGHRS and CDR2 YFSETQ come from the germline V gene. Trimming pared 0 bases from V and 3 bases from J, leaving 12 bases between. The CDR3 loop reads CASSLDREEDTEAFF. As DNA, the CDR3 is TGCGCCAGCAGCTTGGACAGGGAGGAGGACACTGAAGCTTTCTTT.

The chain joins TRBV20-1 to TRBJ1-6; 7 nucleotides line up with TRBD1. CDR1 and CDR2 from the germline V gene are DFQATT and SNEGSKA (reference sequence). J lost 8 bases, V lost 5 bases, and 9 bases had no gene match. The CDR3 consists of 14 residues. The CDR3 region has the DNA TGCAGTGCTGGACTACAGGGGATCGATTCACCCCTCCACTTT. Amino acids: CSAGLQGIDSPLHF.

The CDR3 coding sequence is TGCAGTGTCAGTCACTCCTACGAGCAGTACTTC. Its protein is CSVSHSYEQYF. The chain uses TRBV20-1 and TRBJ2-7, with D unresolved. Germline assignment: CDR1 DFQATT and CDR2 SNEGSKA (reference sequence). The CDR3 is 11 amino acids. V was clipped by 7 bases and J by 0 bases, with 7 bases between them.

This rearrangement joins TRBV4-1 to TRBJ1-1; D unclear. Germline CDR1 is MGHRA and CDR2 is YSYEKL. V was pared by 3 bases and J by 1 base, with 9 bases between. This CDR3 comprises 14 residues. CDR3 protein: CASSQKTANTEAFF. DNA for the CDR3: TGCGCCAGCAGCCAGAAAACAGCGAACACTGAAGCTTTCTTT.

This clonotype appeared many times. The CDR3 spells CASSSGQGHQPQHF. The CDR3 coding sequence is TGTGCCAGCAGTTCGGGACAGGGCCATCAGCCCCAGCATTTT. V usage is TRBV28 and J usage is TRBJ1-5; 9 positions match TRBD1. The germline CDR1 and CDR2 sequences are MDHEN and SYDVKM. This CDR3 is built from 14 residues. Trimming removed 4 bases from V and 5 bases from J; junction bases left unmatched: 3.

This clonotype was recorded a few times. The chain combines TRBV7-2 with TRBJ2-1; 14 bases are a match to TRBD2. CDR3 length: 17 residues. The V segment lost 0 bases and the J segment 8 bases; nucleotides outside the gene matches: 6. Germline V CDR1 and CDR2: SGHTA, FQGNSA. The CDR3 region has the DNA TGTGCCAGCAGCTTAGCAGTAGGGACTAGCGGGAGTTATGAGCAGTTCTTC. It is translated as CASSLAVGTSGSYEQFF.

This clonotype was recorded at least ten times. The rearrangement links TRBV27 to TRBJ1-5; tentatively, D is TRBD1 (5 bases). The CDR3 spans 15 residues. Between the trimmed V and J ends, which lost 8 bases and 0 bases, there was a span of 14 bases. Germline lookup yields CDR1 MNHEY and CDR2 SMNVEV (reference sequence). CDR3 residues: CASRLGGYSNQPQHF. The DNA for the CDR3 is TGTGCCAGCCGACTGGGGGGTTATAGCAATCAGCCCCAGCATTTT.

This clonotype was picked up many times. Here the CDR3 reads CATIAAPDTQYF. As DNA, the CDR3 is TGTGCCACCATAGCCGCCCCAGATACGCAGTATTTT. The V and J genes are TRBV28 and TRBJ2-3; D is unclear. Germline-derived CDR1 and CDR2 are MDHEN and SYDVKM. The V end was cut by 10 bases, the J end by 4 bases, with 12 bases between. This CDR3 region has 12 residues. The whole variable domain, remainder taken from reference TRBV28 and TRBJ2-3, is DVKVTQSSRYLVKRTGEKVFLECVQDMDHENMFWYRQDPGLGLRLIYFSYDVKMKEKGDIPEGYSVSREKKERFSLILESASTNQTSMYLCATIAAPDTQYFGPGTRLTVL.

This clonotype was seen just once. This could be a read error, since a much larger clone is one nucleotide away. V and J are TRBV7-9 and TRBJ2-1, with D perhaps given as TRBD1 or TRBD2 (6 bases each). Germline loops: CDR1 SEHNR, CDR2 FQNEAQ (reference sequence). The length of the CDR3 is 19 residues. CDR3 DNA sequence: TGTGCCAGCAGCTTAGTTCAGGGGATTCGACTAGAGGTCTACAGTGAGCAGTTCTTC. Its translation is CASSLVQGIRLEVYSEQFF.

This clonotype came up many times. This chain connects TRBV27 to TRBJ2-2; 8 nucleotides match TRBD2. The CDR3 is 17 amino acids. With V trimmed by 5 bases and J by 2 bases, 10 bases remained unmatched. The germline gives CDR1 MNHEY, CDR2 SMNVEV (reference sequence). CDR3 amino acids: CASSGVPGGGNTGELFF. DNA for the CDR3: TGTGCCAGCAGTGGAGTCCCGGGAGGGGGTAACACCGGGGAGCTGTTTTTT.

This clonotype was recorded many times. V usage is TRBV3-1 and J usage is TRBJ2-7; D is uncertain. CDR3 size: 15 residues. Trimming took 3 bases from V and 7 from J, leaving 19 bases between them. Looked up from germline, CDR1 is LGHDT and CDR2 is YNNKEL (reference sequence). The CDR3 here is CASSQLRGPLGEQYF. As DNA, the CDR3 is TGTGCCAGCAGCCAGCTACGCGGACCTCTAGGGGAGCAGTACTTC.

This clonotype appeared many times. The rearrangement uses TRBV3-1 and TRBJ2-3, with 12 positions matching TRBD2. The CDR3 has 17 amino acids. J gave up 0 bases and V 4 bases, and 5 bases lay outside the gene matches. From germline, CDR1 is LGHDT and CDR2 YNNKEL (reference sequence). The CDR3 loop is CASSRGLAGPSTDTQYF. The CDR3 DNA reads TGTGCCAGCAGCCGCGGACTAGCGGGACCTAGCACAGATACGCAGTATTTT.

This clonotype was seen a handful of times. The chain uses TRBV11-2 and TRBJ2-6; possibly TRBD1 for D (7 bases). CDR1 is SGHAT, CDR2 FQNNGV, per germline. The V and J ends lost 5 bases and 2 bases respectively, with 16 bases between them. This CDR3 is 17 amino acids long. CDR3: CASSDHGGGPGANVLTF. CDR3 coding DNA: TGTGCCAGCAGCGACCACGGAGGGGGCCCTGGGGCCAACGTCCTGACTTTC.

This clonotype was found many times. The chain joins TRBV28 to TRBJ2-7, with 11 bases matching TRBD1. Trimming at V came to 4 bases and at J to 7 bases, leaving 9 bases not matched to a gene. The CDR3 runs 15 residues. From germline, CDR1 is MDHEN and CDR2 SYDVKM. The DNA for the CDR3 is TGTGCCAGCAGTTCAAGAGGACAGGGGGCGGGGGAGCAGTACTTC. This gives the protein CASSSRGQGAGEQYF.

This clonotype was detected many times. The DNA for the CDR3 is TGCAGTGCTAGCGGACTAGCGGGAGGGCTCGGAGATACGCAGTATTTT. This translates into CSASGLAGGLGDTQYF. This chain connects TRBV20-1 to TRBJ2-3; TRBD2 matches at 15 bases. The CDR3 sequence is 16 residues long. V trimming: 3 bases; J trimming: 5 bases; junction bases outside the gene matches: 6. Germline V gene data show CDR1 as DFQATT and CDR2 as SNEGSKA (reference sequence).

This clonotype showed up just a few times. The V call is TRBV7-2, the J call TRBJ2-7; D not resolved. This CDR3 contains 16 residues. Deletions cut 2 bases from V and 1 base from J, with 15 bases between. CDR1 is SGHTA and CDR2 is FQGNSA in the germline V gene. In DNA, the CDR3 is TGTGCCAGCAGCTTAATTCCTGCGCTAGGTTCCTACGAGCAGTACTTC. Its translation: CASSLIPALGSYEQYF.

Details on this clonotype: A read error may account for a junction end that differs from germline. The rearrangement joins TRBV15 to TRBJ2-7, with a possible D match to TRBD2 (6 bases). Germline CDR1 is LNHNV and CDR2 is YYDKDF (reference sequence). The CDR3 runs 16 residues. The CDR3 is CATSRDLGTWGYKQYF. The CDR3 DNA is TGTGCCACCAGCAGAGACCTGGGGACTTGGGGCTACAAGCAGTACTTC.

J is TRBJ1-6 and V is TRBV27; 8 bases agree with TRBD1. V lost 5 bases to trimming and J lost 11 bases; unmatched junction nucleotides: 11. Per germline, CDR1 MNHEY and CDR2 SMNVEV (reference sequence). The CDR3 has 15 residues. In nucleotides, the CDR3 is TGTGCCAGCAGTCTCCTGGGGGGACAGGCTGCACCCCTCCACTTT. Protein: CASSLLGGQAAPLHF.

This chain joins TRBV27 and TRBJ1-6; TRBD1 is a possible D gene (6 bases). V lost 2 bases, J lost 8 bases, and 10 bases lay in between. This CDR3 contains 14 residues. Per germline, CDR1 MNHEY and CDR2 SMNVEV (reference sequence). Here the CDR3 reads CASSLAGEYSPLHF. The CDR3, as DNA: TGTGCCAGCAGTTTAGCAGGGGAGTATTCACCCCTCCACTTT.

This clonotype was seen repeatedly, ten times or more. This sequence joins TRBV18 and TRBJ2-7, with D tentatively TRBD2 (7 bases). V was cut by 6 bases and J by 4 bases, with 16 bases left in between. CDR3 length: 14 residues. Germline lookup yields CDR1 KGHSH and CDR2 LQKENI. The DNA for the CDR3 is TGTGCCAGCTCTCCCGGCGGGGGCGCGTACGAGCAGTACTTC. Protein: CASSPGGGAYEQYF.

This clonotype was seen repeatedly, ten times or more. The DNA of the CDR3 is TGTGCCAGCAGCTTGAGGGGTGTTGAGAGCTACGAGCAGTACTTC. This gives the protein CASSLRGVESYEQYF. The V gene is TRBV5-5, the J gene TRBJ2-7, with D possibly being TRBD1 (5 bases). CDR3 length: 15 amino acids. V lost 1 base and J 3 bases, leaving 14 bases between the germline ends. CDR1 is SGHKS and CDR2 is YYEKEE in the germline V gene (reference sequence). The full variable domain, with the rest looked up from reference TRBV5-5 and TRBJ2-7, is DAGVTQSPTHLIKTRGQQVTLRCSPISGHKSVSWYQQVLGQGPQFIFQYYEKEERGRGNFPDRFSARQFPNYSSELNVNALLLGDSALYLCASSLRGVESYEQYFGPGTRLTVT.